These 14 T cell receptor beta chains were all obtained from the same sample, sequenced in a study of blood T cell repertoires in COVID-19. Sequencing used immunoSEQ multiplex PCR; TCRdb keeps in-frame clones, though not all of them. The sample contains approximately 670,000 clones, 90% of which appear only once. Sequenced sample: peripheral blood. The receptors here all came from a woman younger than 30 with acute or convalescent COVID-19.

This chain uses TRBV11-2 with TRBJ2-2; TRBD2 is a possible D gene (7 bases). There are 15 residues in the CDR3. Trimming stripped 5 bases from V and 4 bases from J, with 14 bases between. Germline V gives CDR1 SGHAT, CDR2 FQNNGV. DNA of the CDR3: TGTGCCAGCAGCCCCTGGCGGGGGCCCACCGGGGAGCTGTTTTTT. Translation: CASSPWRGPTGELFF.

This clone was seen a few times. The chain has TRBV2 and TRBJ1-2; D remains ambiguous. This CDR3 has 16 residues. Germline CDR1 SNHLY, CDR2 FYNNEI. V lost 1 base and J lost 2, with 14 bases in between. As DNA, the CDR3 is TGTGCCAGCAGTGAAGGGCCCGACAAGGCAAACTATGGCTACACCTTC. Amino acids: CASSEGPDKANYGYTF.

The chain uses TRBV24-1 and TRBJ2-1; D uncertain. Germline V gene lookup returns CDR1 KGHDR and CDR2 SFDVKD. The ends were cut back, 4 bases at V and 9 bases at J, with 12 bases in the middle. The CDR3 runs 13 residues. This chain's CDR3 is CATSDPDKREQFF. CDR3 DNA sequence: TGTGCCACCAGTGACCCTGATAAGCGTGAGCAGTTCTTC.

V usage is TRBV6-2 or TRBV6-3 and J usage is TRBJ2-3, with a possible D match to TRBD1 (6 bases). V was pared by 6 bases and J by 10 bases, with 14 bases between. This CDR3 region has 12 residues. In germline, CDR1 is MNHEY, CDR2 SVGEGT. CDR3 nucleotides: TGTGCCAGCAGCCAGAAGGGGGTGTCGCAGTATTTT. Its translation is CASSQKGVSQYF.

To note about this clone: The germline gene is not matched at one end of the junction; a read error may be the cause. The rearrangement uses TRBV15 and TRBJ1-5; possible D gene TRBD1, 6 bases. CDR3 length: 13 amino acids. Looked up from germline, CDR1 is LNHNV and CDR2 is YYDKDF (reference sequence). CDR3 in amino acids: CATSRERQALQHF. In DNA form, the CDR3 reads TGTGCCACCAGCCGAGAAAGACAGGCCCTCCAGCATTTT. Together with reference TRBV15 and TRBJ1-5, the CDR3 gives the full variable domain: DAMVIQNPRYQVTQFGKPVTLSCSQTLNHNVMYWYQQKSSQAPKLLFHYYDKDFNNEADTPDNFQSRRPNTSFCFLDIRSPGLGDTAMYLCATSRERQALQHFGDGTRLSIL.

The V and J genes are TRBV5-5 and TRBJ1-1; no clear D gene. The CDR3 covers 13 residues. V was trimmed by 4 bases and J by 4 bases, leaving 11 bases between them. Germline CDR1 is SGHKS and CDR2 is YYEKEE (reference sequence). The CDR3 sequence: CASSLTRGTEAFF. The DNA of the CDR3 is TGTGCCAGCAGCCTGACGCGGGGCACTGAAGCTTTCTTT. The variable domain in full, with the rest retrieved from reference TRBV5-5 and TRBJ1-1, is DAGVTQSPTHLIKTRGQQVTLRCSPISGHKSVSWYQQVLGQGPQFIFQYYEKEERGRGNFPDRFSARQFPNYSSELNVNALLLGDSALYLCASSLTRGTEAFFGQGTRLTVV.

The V gene is TRBV4-1, the J gene TRBJ2-5, with 7 bases fitting TRBD1. The ends lost 3 bases at V and 5 bases at J; junction bases unmatched: 18. Germline CDR1 reads MGHRA; CDR2 reads YSYEKL. This CDR3 contains 18 residues. CDR3 amino acids: CASSHPKAPGQRDETQYF. The CDR3 region has the DNA TGCGCCAGCAGCCACCCTAAGGCGCCGGGACAGAGAGACGAGACCCAGTACTTC.

The CDR3: CASRRPGTHSPLHF. DNA for the CDR3: TGTGCCAGCAGACGTCCGGGGACACATTCACCCCTCCACTTT. The chain is built from TRBV11-2 and TRBJ1-6, with D tentatively TRBD1 (6 bases). The germline V gene has CDR1 SGHAT and CDR2 FQNNGV. The CDR3 length is 14 residues. The ends were cut back, 6 bases at V and 8 bases at J, with 14 bases in the middle.

The chain combines TRBV5-1 with TRBJ2-1, with 14 bases that match TRBD2. Germline V gene sequence: CDR1 SGHRS, CDR2 YFSETQ. CDR3 length: 16 amino acids. The junction had 6 bases not matched to a gene; V was cut back by 1 base and J by 9 bases. DNA of the CDR3: TGCGCCAGCAGCTTGATAGGGACTAGCGGGGGAAGTGAGCAGTTCTTC. This codes for CASSLIGTSGGSEQFF.

The chain combines TRBV7-3 with TRBJ2-4; 8 bases match TRBD1. V lost 5 bases and J lost 11; bases outside the gene matches: 14. This CDR3 contains 15 residues. Germline V gene sequence: CDR1 SGHTA, CDR2 FQGTGA. The CDR3 here is CASSLNGGQDPFQYF. For the CDR3, the DNA is TGTGCCAGCAGCCTAAATGGGGGACAGGACCCTTTTCAGTACTTC.

V gene TRBV7-8 combines with J gene TRBJ2-6; D perhaps matches TRBD2 (5 bases). The CDR3 totals 19 residues. CDR1 and CDR2 from the germline V gene are SGHVS and FQNEAQ. Trimming cost V 5 bases and J 0 bases, with 20 bases left between them. CDR3 coding DNA: TGTGCCAGCAGCCCCATAGCGCCCTCGATTCCCTCTGGGGCCAACGTCCTGACTTTC. Translating gives CASSPIAPSIPSGANVLTF.

The V and J genes are TRBV6-1 and TRBJ1-5; D is undetermined. Germline CDR1 is MNHNS and CDR2 is SASEGT. This CDR3 is 14 amino acids long. Trimming left V 2 bases short and J 3 bases short, with 8 bases between. The CDR3 bases are TGTGCCAGCAGTGAATGGGCACCCAATCAGCCCCAGCATTTT. Translating it yields CASSEWAPNQPQHF.

J is TRBJ1-2 and V is TRBV10-3; 8 bases fit TRBD1. The germline V gene encodes CDR1 ENHRY and CDR2 SYGVKD. The V and J ends lost 11 bases and 7 bases, in that order; junction bases with no gene match: 18. The CDR3 length is 15 residues. CDR3 bases: TGTGCCCTCTCCGGGACAGGATATTTCTTTGGTGGCTACACCTTC. It specifies CALSGTGYFFGGYTF.

The chain has TRBV5-1 and TRBJ2-5, with TRBD2 matching over 7 bases. V lost 5 bases to trimming and J lost 3 bases; unmatched junction nucleotides: 4. In germline, CDR1 is SGHRS, CDR2 YFSETQ. The CDR3 runs 13 residues. For the CDR3, the DNA is TGCGCCAGCAGGCCTGGACTAGAAGAGACCCAGTACTTC. Protein sequence: CASRPGLEETQYF.